This T cell receptor (beta chain) is drawn from a study of cytotoxic CD8 clonotypes in ibrutinib-treated CLL. Study in general: Patients attained some 24 partial and 2 complete responses; at median roughly 73 months, 14 remained remitted while around 12 progressed.

As input for TCR beta libraries, roughly 2 micrograms of genomic DNA came from cryopreserved PBMCs. The CDR3 consists of 16 residues. Germline CDR1 reads SGHAT; CDR2 reads FQNNGV. Trimming stripped 3 bases from V and 3 bases from J, with 15 bases between. Only in-frame clones appear in the TCRdb table, and some are missing; sequencing was by immunoSEQ multiplex PCR. The table lists some 130,000 clones, 70% to 90% of them singletons. The chain carries TRBV11-2 and TRBJ2-1; D unresolved. Here the sequenced sample was PBMCs, taken after 24 months of ibrutinib treatment. The origin of this receptor is a human donor with chronic lymphocytic leukemia. CDR3 DNA: TGTGCCAGCAGCTTCGGAGTAACAGATTACTACAATGAGCAGTTCTTC. Protein: CASSFGVTDYYNEQFF. The full variable domain, completed using reference TRBV11-2 and TRBJ2-1, is EAGVAQSPRYKIIEKRQSVAFWCNPISGHATLYWYQQILGQGPKLLIQFQNNGVVDDSQLPKDRFSAERLKGVDSTLKIQPAKLEDSAVYLCASSFGVTDYYNEQFFGPGTRLTVL.